The following is a T cell receptor beta chain sequence with its context. Its antigen is currently unknown. The data belong to a study of CD8+ T cells in alopecia areata. Peripheral blood, together with lesional scalp punch biopsies, was collected from alopecia areata patients. The CDR3 spans 13 residues. The V segment lost 7 bases and the J segment 5 bases; nucleotides outside the gene matches: 3. Germline CDR1 and CDR2: SGHNT and YYREEE (reference sequence). The sequencing template was cDNA reverse transcribed from extracted RNA. The data were produced by immunoSEQ multiplex PCR, yet TCRdb's version contains in-frame clones alone and is incomplete. The sample holds 150,000 or so clones; around three fifths are singletons and the top ten take under 8%. General study findings and limits: The study also sequences resident alphabeta T cells of normal skin in scalp samples.

The sequence came from a human donor with alopecia areata. The sample consisted of CD4+ T cells sorted from blood, taken at week 0. The J gene is TRBJ2-5, the V gene TRBV5-4, with TRBD2 identical over 12 bases. The CDR3 here is CASGLAGMETQYF. DNA of the CDR3: TGTGCCAGCGGACTAGCGGGGATGGAGACCCAGTACTTC. The complete variable domain, with remaining parts taken from reference TRBV5-4 and TRBJ2-5, reads ETGVTQSPTHLIKTRGQQVTLRCSSQSGHNTVSWYQQALGQGPQFIFQYYREEENGRGNFPPRFSGLQFPNYSSELNVNALELDDSALYLCASGLAGMETQYFGPGTRLLVL.